The source of this TCR beta chain is a study of T-cell memory formation after mild COVID-19. About the research overall: The study found TCR clusters largely donor specific.

Constant-segment-primed 5'RACE gave TCR alpha and TCR beta cDNA libraries with sample barcodes and UMIs. TCRdb fed the 5' RACE reads into MiXCR, producing one record per CDR3 protein. This sample carries around 190,000 distinct CDR3 sequences, about a fifth of them seen once, and the ten largest clones take around 3.9%. Study findings and constraints: The study detected some responding clones in pre-infection memory, suggesting cross-reactive memory joined.

This clonotype was found a few times. The antigen remains undetermined. V lost 3 bases, J lost 1 base, and 4 bases lay in between. The CDR3 length is 13 residues. Germline V gene data show CDR1 as KGHSH and CDR2 as LQKENI. This sequence originates from a man younger than 35 who had mild COVID-19 (a few samples of this study predate the infection). Cell type and time point are not known. Sequenced: PBMCs or a T cell subset sorted from them (not recorded which). V usage is TRBV18 and J usage is TRBJ2-1; D is unclear. In DNA form, the CDR3 reads TGTGCCAGCTCACCGGCGTCCTACAATGAGCAGTTCTTC. It is translated as CASSPASYNEQFF.